These 30 T cell receptor beta chains were all obtained from the same sample, sequenced in a study of blood T cell repertoires in COVID-19. Measured with immunoSEQ multiplex PCR; TCRdb has only the in-frame clones, and not every one. The data show approximately 150,000 clones, around 84% seen once. The specimen sequenced was peripheral blood. The receptor set was obtained from a woman aged 55-70 years with acute or convalescent COVID-19.

The rearrangement links TRBV6-1 to TRBJ2-1; D perhaps matches TRBD1 (6 bases). The CDR3 loop spans 17 amino acids. The germline V and J ends were trimmed by 2 bases and 2 bases, with 16 bases remaining between them. Germline lookup yields CDR1 MNHNS and CDR2 SASEGT. CDR3 nucleotides: TGTGCCAGCAGTGAATCCCAGGGGCTGGGTACCTACAATGAGCAGTTCTTC. Its translation: CASSESQGLGTYNEQFF.

CDR3 region: CASSSLGGVYEQYF. CDR3 nucleotides: TGTGCCAGCAGTTCCTTGGGAGGGGTGTACGAGCAGTACTTC. V is TRBV6-6 and J is TRBJ2-7; 7 bases map to TRBD2. The CDR3 is 14 residues long. Germline CDR1 MNHNY, CDR2 SVGAGI (reference sequence). The trim removed 4 bases at V and 4 bases at J, leaving 7 bases unmatched.

The rearrangement uses TRBV3-1 (or the pseudogene TRBV3-2) and TRBJ1-1, with 11 bases matching TRBD1. The CDR3 totals 15 residues. V lost 4 bases to trimming and J lost 6 bases; unmatched junction nucleotides: 7. Germline V CDR1 and CDR2: LGHDT, YNNKEL (reference sequence). In DNA form, the CDR3 reads TGTGCCAGCAGCCTTCTACCGGGACAGGGGGCTGAAGCTTTCTTT. Its protein product is CASSLLPGQGAEAFF.

In this sample, this clone turned up once. V gene TRBV6-5 combines with J gene TRBJ2-7, with D possibly TRBD1 on 6 matching bases. The CDR3 is 15 residues long. V was pared by 6 bases and J by 6 bases, with 21 bases between. Per the germline V gene, CDR1 is MNHEY and CDR2 is SVGAGI. In DNA, the CDR3 is TGTGCCAGCAGCTACAGGTCTCAGGGGTCTTCCGAGCAGTACTTC. This translates into CASSYRSQGSSEQYF.

The chain uses TRBV14 and TRBJ2-5; no definite D call. This CDR3 has 12 residues. CDR1 and CDR2 (germline): SGHDN, FVKESK. V was shortened by 5 bases and J by 5 bases, with 9 bases between the two germline ends. The CDR3 region has the DNA TGTGCCAGCAGCTCTGTACGGGAGACCCAGTACTTC. Translating gives CASSSVRETQYF.

J is TRBJ1-1 and V is TRBV19; D remains ambiguous. Germline values: CDR1 LNHDA, CDR2 SQIVND (reference sequence). Deletions cut 3 bases from V and 1 base from J, with 12 bases between. This CDR3 region has 15 residues. CDR3 DNA: TGTGCCAGTAGTATTAGAGGTAGGAGGAACACTGAAGCTTTCTTT. It is translated as CASSIRGRRNTEAFF.

The chain links TRBV12-5 to TRBJ2-1; 12 bases fit TRBD2. Germline CDR1 LGHNT, CDR2 FRNRAP. V shed 4 bases, J shed 8 bases, and the junction held 9 bases outside the gene matches. There are 16 residues in the CDR3. The CDR3 region is CASGSSSGGAFYEQFF. In DNA, the CDR3 is TGTGCTAGTGGTTCCTCTAGCGGGGGGGCCTTCTATGAGCAGTTCTTC.

DNA for the CDR3: TGCGCCAGCAGCCTACTCGTCGTTCGGGGGGGAAGCACAGATACGCAGTATTTT. Translated: CASSLLVVRGGSTDTQYF. The chain employs TRBV4-1 and TRBJ2-3; 8 bases are a match to TRBD2. The CDR3 length is 18 residues. J was trimmed by 0 bases and V by 4 bases; bases with no gene match: 12. Germline CDR1 reads MGHRA; CDR2 reads YSYEKL.

The chain is built from TRBV10-3 and TRBJ2-2; 7 bases match TRBD1. Germline V gives CDR1 ENHRY, CDR2 SYGVKD. V shed 0 bases, J shed 6 bases, and the junction held 10 bases outside the gene matches. The CDR3 covers 17 residues. The CDR3 loop is CAISESGQGDGAGELFF. CDR3 nucleotides: TGTGCCATCAGTGAGTCCGGGCAGGGGGATGGTGCCGGGGAGCTGTTTTTT.

V gene TRBV11-3 combines with J gene TRBJ2-3; 8 positions agree with TRBD2. Germline CDR1 SGHNT, CDR2 YENEEA. There are 16 residues in the CDR3. Trimming at V came to 1 base and at J to 2 bases, leaving 5 bases not matched to a gene. CDR3 DNA: TGTGCCAGCAGCTTAGTGGCCGGGGGGGACACAGATACGCAGTATTTT. Translating gives CASSLVAGGDTDTQYF.

V is TRBV28 and J is TRBJ1-4; the D is unclear. Germline-derived CDR1 and CDR2 are MDHEN and SYDVKM. The CDR3 length is 15 residues. With 8 bases removed from V and 0 bases from J, the gap between germline ends came to 13 bases. The chain's CDR3 is CASEEAGATNEKLFF. The CDR3 DNA reads as TGTGCCAGCGAGGAGGCAGGAGCAACTAATGAAAAACTGTTTTTT.

J is TRBJ2-3 and V is TRBV2, with 12 positions matching TRBD2. With 2 bases clipped from V and 6 bases from J, the junction kept 6 bases outside the gene matches. Germline values: CDR1 SNHLY, CDR2 FYNNEI. This CDR3 has 16 amino acids. CDR3 nucleotide sequence: TGTGCCAGCAGTGAACAACTAGCGGGGGGCGGGGATACGCAGTATTTT. Protein: CASSEQLAGGGDTQYF.

This clone has ten or more counts. This chain connects TRBV18 to TRBJ1-6; 7 bases are a match to TRBD1. The junction had 8 bases not matched to a gene; V was cut back by 6 bases and J by 9 bases. The CDR3 loop spans 14 amino acids. CDR1 is KGHSH, CDR2 LQKENI, per germline. The chain's CDR3 is CASSPDRAVSPLHF. The CDR3 coding sequence is TGTGCCAGCTCGCCCGACAGGGCTGTTTCACCCCTCCACTTT.

V and J are TRBV9 and TRBJ1-3; TRBD1 agrees at 10 bases. The V and J ends lost 3 bases and 0 bases, in that order; junction bases with no gene match: 12. This CDR3 has 19 residues. Per germline, CDR1 SGDLS and CDR2 YYNGEE. CDR3 bases: TGTGCCAGCAGCGGCAGACCGGGACAGGGGCGCCCCTCTGGAAACACCATATATTTT. This encodes CASSGRPGQGRPSGNTIYF.

V is TRBV6-4 and J is TRBJ2-1; TRBD1 is a possible D gene (6 bases). Trimming cost V 6 bases and J 4 bases, with 10 bases left between them. The CDR3 extends over 13 amino acids. Looked up from germline, CDR1 is MRHNA and CDR2 is SNTAGT. The CDR3 protein is CASSRDTYNEQFF. In nucleotides, the CDR3 is TGTGCCAGCAGCCGGGACACTTACAATGAGCAGTTCTTC.

J is TRBJ2-7 and V is TRBV6-5; D perhaps matches TRBD1 (5 bases). Between the trimmed V and J ends, which lost 7 bases and 0 bases, there was a span of 13 bases. The CDR3 has 14 residues. The germline CDR1 and CDR2 sequences are MNHEY and SVGAGI. DNA of the CDR3: TGTGCCAGCAAGTTGACAGCCAGCTCCTACGAGCAGTACTTC. Protein product: CASKLTASSYEQYF.

This clone has a single count. The chain carries TRBV18 and TRBJ2-1; possibly TRBD1 for D (6 bases). Trimming took 3 bases from V and 12 from J, leaving 9 bases between them. This CDR3 has 11 amino acids. In germline, CDR1 is KGHSH, CDR2 LQKENI. CDR3 nucleotides: TGTGCCAGCTCACCTCAACAGGGGCAGTTCTTC. Protein sequence: CASSPQQGQFF.

The rearrangement uses TRBV28 and TRBJ1-4; unclear D gene. Trimming shortened V by 3 bases and J by 0 bases, and 14 bases separated the two germline ends. The CDR3 extends over 17 amino acids. Germline V gives CDR1 MDHEN, CDR2 SYDVKM. The DNA for the CDR3 is TGTGCCAGCAGTTTCACCCTGGCCCCTTCAACTAATGAAAAACTGTTTTTT. Its protein is CASSFTLAPSTNEKLFF.

This clone appeared once. This chain connects TRBV6-6 to TRBJ1-6, with D unresolved. Germline V CDR1 and CDR2: MNHNY, SVGAGI (reference sequence). The CDR3 is made up of 15 amino acids. The V and J ends lost 5 bases and 5 bases respectively, with 13 bases between them. CDR3 residues: CASSTRRGDNSPLHF. The DNA of the CDR3 is TGTGCCAGCAGTACCCGACGGGGAGATAATTCACCCCTCCACTTT.

This clone has just one count. The chain is built from TRBV9 and TRBJ2-3, with 7 bases that match TRBD2. Germline values: CDR1 SGDLS, CDR2 YYNGEE. With 2 bases clipped from V and 0 bases from J, the junction kept 9 bases outside the gene matches. The CDR3 covers 17 residues. The CDR3 coding sequence is TGTGCCAGCAGCGTCGATCGGGGGAGGGGTAGCACAGATACGCAGTATTTT. It is translated as CASSVDRGRGSTDTQYF. The entire variable domain, with the rest obtained from reference TRBV9 and TRBJ2-3, is as follows: DSGVTQTPKHLITATGQRVTLRCSPRSGDLSVYWYQQSLDQGLQFLIQYYNGEERAKGNILERFSAQQFPDLHSELNLSSLELGDSALYFCASSVDRGRGSTDTQYFGPGTRLTVL.

This clone has a handful of counts. V usage is TRBV9 and J usage is TRBJ1-1; TRBD1 is a possible D gene (5 bases). Germline loops: CDR1 SGDLS, CDR2 YYNGEE. V lost 0 bases, J lost 5 bases, and 20 bases lay in between. The CDR3 covers 17 residues. CDR3 in DNA: TGTGCCAGCAGCGTAGACCCCGGGGGACTCCTACGAACTGAAGCTTTCTTT. Amino acid sequence: CASSVDPGGLLRTEAFF.

The chain links TRBV19 to TRBJ1-6; D unclear. This CDR3 spans 13 amino acids. Germline V lookup: CDR1 LNHDA, CDR2 SQIVND (reference sequence). V gave up 8 bases and J gave up 0 bases, with 5 bases separating them. In DNA, the CDR3 is TGTGCCAGTCACAGCTCCTATAATTCACCCCTCCACTTT. The encoded protein is CASHSSYNSPLHF.

The V call is TRBV5-4, the J call TRBJ2-7; D uncertain. V lost 3 bases, J lost 2 bases, and 6 bases lay in between. CDR3 length: 12 amino acids. CDR1 and CDR2 (germline): SGHNT, YYREEE (reference sequence). The CDR3 is CASSSGPYEQYF. CDR3 DNA: TGTGCCAGCAGCTCTGGGCCCTACGAGCAGTACTTC.

The chain recombines TRBV11-3 with TRBJ2-7, with a possible D match to TRBD2 (5 bases). The CDR3 is 16 amino acids. Germline values: CDR1 SGHNT, CDR2 YENEEA. V was clipped by 5 bases and J by 0 bases, with 17 bases between them. The CDR3 region has the DNA TGTGCCAGCAGCCCTTCCCTGTCACGGGACTCCTACGAGCAGTACTTC. Translating it yields CASSPSLSRDSYEQYF.

The chain employs TRBV15 and TRBJ1-1, with TRBD1 matching over 7 bases. CDR3 length: 18 residues. J gave up 1 base and V 1 base, and 12 bases lay outside the gene matches. Germline V gene sequence: CDR1 LNHNV, CDR2 YYDKDF (reference sequence). The DNA for the CDR3 is TGTGCCACCAGCAGAGTTTCCAATAACAGGGGTGGGAACACTGAAGCTTTCTTT. Amino acids: CATSRVSNNRGGNTEAFF. Together with reference TRBV15 and TRBJ1-1, the CDR3 gives the full variable domain: DAMVIQNPRYQVTQFGKPVTLSCSQTLNHNVMYWYQQKSSQAPKLLFHYYDKDFNNEADTPDNFQSRRPNTSFCFLDIRSPGLGDTAMYLCATSRVSNNRGGNTEAFFGQGTRLTVV.

The rearrangement links TRBV5-1 to TRBJ1-4, with TRBD1 matching 8 bases. The germline CDR1 and CDR2 sequences are SGHRS and YFSETQ. Unmatched junction bases numbered 15, after V lost 1 base and J lost 1 base. The CDR3 runs 20 residues. The CDR3 reads CASSLYRGGQGHETNEKLFF. The DNA for the CDR3 is TGCGCCAGCAGCTTGTATCGGGGTGGACAGGGCCATGAAACTAATGAAAAACTGTTTTTT.

The chain couples TRBV6-6 to TRBJ1-4; D is ambiguous. V was pared by 2 bases and J by 11 bases, with 15 bases between. Germline CDR1 is MNHNY and CDR2 is SVGAGI (reference sequence). This CDR3 is built from 14 residues. CDR3 nucleotides: TGTGCCAGCAGTTACCCGTTCGGGGAGGAGAAACTGTTTTTT. Protein sequence: CASSYPFGEEKLFF.

This chain uses TRBV7-9 with TRBJ2-7; 7 bases are a match to TRBD1. Germline V CDR1 and CDR2: SEHNR, FQNEAQ (reference sequence). V gave up 3 bases and J gave up 4 bases; unmatched junction bases: 6. This CDR3 is 14 amino acids long. The chain's CDR3 is CASSFTGQQYEQYF. The CDR3 DNA is TGTGCCAGCAGCTTTACGGGACAGCAGTACGAGCAGTACTTC.

V is TRBV7-2 and J is TRBJ2-7; D is possibly TRBD1 (6 bases). CDR1 is SGHTA, CDR2 FQGNSA, per germline. This CDR3 region has 15 residues. With 1 base removed from V and 3 bases from J, the gap between germline ends came to 13 bases. In DNA, the CDR3 is TGTGCCAGCAGCTTAGGGGGGACACTCGGCTACGAGCAGTACTTC. Translated: CASSLGGTLGYEQYF.

The chain carries TRBV2 and TRBJ2-7; 11 bases match TRBD2. Germline CDR1 reads SNHLY; CDR2 reads FYNNEI. J gave up 4 bases and V 2 bases, and 4 bases lay outside the gene matches. CDR3 length equals 15 residues. In DNA form, the CDR3 reads TGTGCCAGCAGTGAAACCGGGACTAGCGGTTACGAGCAGTACTTC. Residues: CASSETGTSGYEQYF.